Listed here are 2 T cell receptor beta chains from one sample, sequenced in a study of identical twins. Each CDR3 protein gets one entry after TCRdb re-called the 5' RACE reads with MiXCR. The sample includes approximately 300,000 distinct CDR3 sequences, around 9.7% seen only once; the top ten take around 7.1%. This same sample was also part of a study on yellow fever vaccine responses in identical twins.

Sequencing was carried out using CD8+ T cells sorted from blood. The receptors stem from a woman aged 18-35 years in good health.

Only a few counts were recorded for this clonotype. The chain employs TRBV25-1 and TRBJ2-7; TRBD1 is a possible D gene (5 bases). The V gene lost 3 bases and the J gene lost 2 bases, with 17 bases spanning the gap. CDR3 length: 16 amino acids. Per germline, CDR1 MGHDK and CDR2 SYGVNS. CDR3 sequence: CASSDDLQWGPYEQYF. The CDR3 region has the DNA TGTGCCAGCAGTGATGACCTACAGTGGGGCCCCTACGAGCAGTACTTC.

This clonotype was observed a few times. The chain uses TRBV4-3 and TRBJ2-5; 10 nucleotides match TRBD1. Germline CDR1 reads LGHNA; CDR2 reads YSLEER. V lost 3 bases, J lost 5 bases, and 6 bases stayed unmatched. This CDR3 region has 15 residues. The CDR3 DNA is TGCGCCAGCAGCCACGGGACAGGGGCAGGGGAGACCCAGTACTTC. Its translation: CASSHGTGAGETQYF.